This T cell receptor (beta chain) was profiled in a study of shared clonotypes between healthy human individuals. On this clone: The antigen is not known.

Donors comprised only Caucasian adults living in Nashville, Tennessee. TCRdb's table, derived via immunoSEQ multiplex PCR, lists solely in-frame clones and lacks some. The sample includes about half a million clones, roughly 80% seen only once; the top ten take around 12%. Study-wide points: Represented genetic and exposure-history diversity was restricted by having few donors. Sampling involved blood alone; tissue repertoires likely differ.

Sequencing used PBMCs. This receptor was taken from a woman aged 35 to 49 in good health. Some clones in this sample may be carry-over from other donors' samples.

Here the CDR3 reads CASSPRTHGNEKLFF. The DNA of the CDR3 is TGTGCCAGCAGCCCGAGGACCCACGGGAATGAAAAACTGTTTTTT. V is TRBV27 and J is TRBJ1-4; D is undetermined. The V end was cut by 6 bases, the J end by 5 bases, with 16 bases between. CDR3 length: 15 residues. Looked up from germline, CDR1 is MNHEY and CDR2 is SMNVEV (reference sequence).